The 3 T cell receptor beta chains below were found in one sample sequenced in a study of monozygotic twins with inflammatory bowel disease. TCRdb reanalyzed the 5' RACE reads, giving one entry per CDR3 protein sequence and no DNA. The specimen's table records about 350,000 distinct CDR3 sequences. The sample taken for sequencing was blood. These receptors all stem from a human donor with ulcerative colitis or Crohn's disease, or a healthy co-twin of an affected twin (not recorded which).

CDR3 protein: CASSWRAGDTQYF. This chain connects TRBV11-2 to TRBJ2-3; the TCRdb call, TRBD2, lacks DNA for checking. This CDR3 is built from 13 residues. Germline V gives CDR1 SGHAT, CDR2 FQNNGV.

The J gene is TRBJ1-1, the V gene TRBV19. This CDR3 is built from 14 residues. Germline V CDR1 and CDR2: LNHDA, SQIVND (reference sequence). The CDR3: CASSPTGLGTEAFF.

This rearrangement joins TRBV10-3 to TRBJ2-1; the TRBD1 assignment by TCRdb is unverifiable without DNA. The CDR3 has 11 amino acids. The germline CDR1 and CDR2 sequences are ENHRY and SYGVKD. This CDR3 is CAIKGSVEQFF.